Ten or more counts support the clone carrying this T cell receptor beta chain. Its antigen is not identified. Through a sample-barcoded 5' primer and a J-beta primer mix, a second PCR was run for about 6 to 11 cycles. MiXCR was run by TCRdb on the 5' RACE reads, yielding one entry per CDR3 protein. The sample lists 550,000 to 750,000 distinct CDR3 sequences, around 20% seen once, with under 4% in the top ten. CDR3 size: 16 residues. CDR1 and CDR2 from the germline V gene are SGDLS and YYNGEE. J lost 3 bases, V lost 4 bases, and 8 bases had no gene match. The data were taken from a study of blood T cells in healthy people across ages. The study's findings and limits: Greater diversity and more naive CD4+ cells were seen in long-lived donors than in aged donors.

V usage is TRBV9 and J usage is TRBJ2-1, with 9 bases identical to TRBD2. Sequenced: blood. This TCR was recovered from a man between 65 and 85 years old in good health. The CDR3 DNA is TGTGCCAGCAGCCCTCGGCTAGCGGGACGCTACAATGAGCAGTTCTTC. Translating it yields CASSPRLAGRYNEQFF.